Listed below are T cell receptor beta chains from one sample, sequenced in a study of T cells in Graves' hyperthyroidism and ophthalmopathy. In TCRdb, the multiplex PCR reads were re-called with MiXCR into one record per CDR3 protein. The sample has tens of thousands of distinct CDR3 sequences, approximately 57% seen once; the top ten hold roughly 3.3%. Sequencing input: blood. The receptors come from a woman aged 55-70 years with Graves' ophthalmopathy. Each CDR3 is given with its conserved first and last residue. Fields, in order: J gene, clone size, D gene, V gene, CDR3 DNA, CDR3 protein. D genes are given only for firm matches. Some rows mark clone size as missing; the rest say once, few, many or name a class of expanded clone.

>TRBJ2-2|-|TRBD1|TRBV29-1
TGCAGCGGTAGGACAGGGGGGAGCACCGGGGAGCTGTTTTTT
CSGRTGGSTGELFF
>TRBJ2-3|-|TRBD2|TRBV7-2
TGTGCCAGCAGCTTAGTAGGCGGGGCGGGGGGGGATACGCAGTATTTT
CASSLVGGAGGDTQYF
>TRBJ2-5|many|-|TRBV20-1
TGCAGTGCTAGAGTCCCCCTGGCCGGAGCAGAGACCCAGTACTTC
CSARVPLAGAETQYF
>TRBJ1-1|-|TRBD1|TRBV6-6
TGTGCCAGCAAGGTGGACAGGACTGAAGCTTTCTTT
CASKVDRTEAFF
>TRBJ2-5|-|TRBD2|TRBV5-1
TGCGCCAGCAGCTTGGCCCCCACTAGCGAGAAAGAGACCCAGTACTTC
CASSLAPTSEKETQYF
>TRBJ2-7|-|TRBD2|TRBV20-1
TGCAGTGCTAGAGAACTAGCGGGAGTTCCGATCTCCGAGCAGTACTTC
CSARELAGVPISEQYF
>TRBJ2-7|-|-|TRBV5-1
TGCGCCAGCGGCTTGGAAGAGGACCTCTCCTACGAGCAGTACTTC
CASGLEEDLSYEQYF
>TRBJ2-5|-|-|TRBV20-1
TGCAGTGCTAGATCCGGGAGGCAGGGGGAGACCCAGTACTTC
CSARSGRQGETQYF
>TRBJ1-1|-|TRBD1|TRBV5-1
TGCGCCAGCAGGGGACAGGACCACACTGAAGCTTTCTTT
CASRGQDHTEAFF
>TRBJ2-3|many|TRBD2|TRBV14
TGTGCCAGCAGCTTCATAGCGGGGGCCCGGGATACGCAGTATTTT
CASSFIAGARDTQYF
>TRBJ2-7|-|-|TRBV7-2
TGTGCCAGCAGCCAAAGAGAGGGAACAGGCTACGAGCAGTACTTC
CASSQREGTGYEQYF
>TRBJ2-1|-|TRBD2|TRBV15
TGTGCCACCAGCAGAAGGACTAGCGACTACAATGAGCAGTTCTTC
CATSRRTSDYNEQFF
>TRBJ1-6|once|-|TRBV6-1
TGTGCCAGCACCAGACAGGTAGATTCACCCCTCCACTTT
CASTRQVDSPLHF
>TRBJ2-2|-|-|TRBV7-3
TGTGCCAGCAGCTTACTTACTACAGGGGAGGGTAGCTCCGGGGAGCTGTTTTTT
CASSLLTTGEGSSGELFF
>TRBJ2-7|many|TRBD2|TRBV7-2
TGTGCCAGCAGCCAAGGACTAGCGGGGGGGCAGTACTTC
CASSQGLAGGQYF
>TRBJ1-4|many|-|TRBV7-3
TGTGCCAGCAGCTTAATGGGGGGGAGGGATGAAAAACTGTTTTTT
CASSLMGGRDEKLFF
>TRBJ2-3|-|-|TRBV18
TGTGCCAGCTCACCCACTCTGGGCCAGACAGATACGCAGTATTTT
CASSPTLGQTDTQYF
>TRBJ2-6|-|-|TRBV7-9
TGTGCCAGCAGCGCCCGGGACTTATCTGGGGCCAACGTCCTGACTTTC
CASSARDLSGANVLTF
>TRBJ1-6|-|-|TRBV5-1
TGCGCCAGCAGCTTCTCAGGGGATTCACCCCTCCACTTT
CASSFSGDSPLHF
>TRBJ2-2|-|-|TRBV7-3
TGTGCCAGCAGCCGGGGACTCTTCGGTGGCCCCGGGGAGCTGTTTTTT
CASSRGLFGGPGELFF
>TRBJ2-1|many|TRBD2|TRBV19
TGTGCCAGTAGTCCCAAGACCGTAGCGGGAGTTGAGCAGTTCTTC
CASSPKTVAGVEQFF
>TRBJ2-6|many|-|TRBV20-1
TGCAGTGCTAGAGAAGGGGCTGGGGCCAACGTCCTGACTTTC
CSAREGAGANVLTF
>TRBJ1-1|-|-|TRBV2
TGTGCCAGCAGTGTAGGCAGGGTCATCACTGAAGCTTTCTTT
CASSVGRVITEAFF
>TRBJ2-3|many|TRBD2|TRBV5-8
TGTGCCAGCAGCCCAGGACTAGCCCAAGATACGCAGTATTTT
CASSPGLAQDTQYF
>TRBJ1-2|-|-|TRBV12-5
TGTGCTAGTGGTTTCGACCCTAACTATGGCTACACCTTC
CASGFDPNYGYTF
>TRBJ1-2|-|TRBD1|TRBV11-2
TGTGCCAGCAGCTTTAACCGGGACAGGGGTACTAGCTATGGCTACACCTTC
CASSFNRDRGTSYGYTF
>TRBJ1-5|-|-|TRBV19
TGTGCCAGTAGTATCACAGTGGGGGCGGGCGAACAGCCCCAGCATTTT
CASSITVGAGEQPQHF